This record covers a single T cell receptor beta chain. This clonotype came up many times. Its antigen target is currently unknown. The record has no base qualities; no much larger clone is one base away. Library generation was performed with multiplex PCR. The listed sequencing device is Illumina HiSeq 4000. TCR beta libraries were built with iRepertoire HTBI primers and Arm-PCR amplification of CDR3 regions. Before sequencing, the PCR products underwent gel purification. In the authors' own workflow: Across samples, 62 TRBV and 13 to 15 TRBJ segments were identified and used for gene usage analysis of CDR3 amino acid clonotypes. Filtered high-quality paired reads were merged into contigs using COPE and FqMerger. BLAST was used to align contigs to the IMGT TRBV, TRBD and TRBJ reference genes, and CDR3 was defined following IMGT. Any clonotype with a frequency above 0.1% was counted as a highly expanded clone. Shannon entropy was used to measure repertoire diversity, and the Gini coefficient was used to measure V-J evenness. A clonotype was considered public if more than one individual shared it. TCRdb reworked the public reads: Q25 trimming with fastp, MiXCR clone assembly, productive beta chains retained. Every CDR3 protein is listed once, alongside the most common genes and DNA of its rows. Clone size and V and J calls follow TCRdb, not the original study. The sample table lists fewer than 650,000 distinct CDR3 sequences, under 20% of them with a count of one. Under 20% of the sample is taken by the ten largest.

This specimen belongs to a study of regulatory T cells in long-lasting Graves disease (dated by TCRdb to the early 2020s). With regard to the full study: Newly diagnosed Graves' disease patients had taken antithyroid drugs for less than 3 months. Peripheral blood TCR sequencing and RNA sequencing compared persistent Graves' disease patients with newly diagnosed Graves' disease patients. The study was registered as a clinical trial and conducted in China. A total of 33 samples were covered by TCR sequencing, comprising approximately 13 persistent and around 20 newly diagnosed Graves' disease patients.

The full study reports these points: Persistent patients shared more public clonotypes among themselves (around 3,000) than newly diagnosed patients did (more than 850). Only peripheral blood was studied, because thyroid tissue, the primary lesion, was inaccessible. The authors noted that the small sample size was a limitation that may lower accuracy. Lower TCR Shannon entropy and fewer highly expanded clones were observed in persistent Graves' disease patients than in newly diagnosed patients, which suggested clonal expansion. Only the TCR beta chain was sequenced and analyzed.

Sample time point, as interpreted from the label and publication: newly diagnosed GD, antithyroid drugs for less than 3 months. For both TCR sequencing and RNA sequencing, RNA was extracted from PBMCs in TRIzol. The diagnosis of Graves' disease followed American Thyroid Association guidelines. Patients were recruited from an endocrinology department in Xi'an, China. Each patient gave about 10 milliliters of peripheral blood, collected in an EDTA anticoagulant tube. Ficoll Paque Plus density gradient separation was used to isolate PBMCs, and no further T cell sorting was done. RNA quality was checked with an Agilent 2100 Bioanalyzer and agarose gel, and concentration with a NanoDrop 2000. The same sample was also studied in work on T cells in Graves' hyperthyroidism and ophthalmopathy. As that second paper reports: Stable Graves' hyperthyroidism was defined as no progression to ophthalmopathy during 18 months of follow-up. Hyperthyroidism patients were newly diagnosed, with disease duration under 2 months, and aged 18 to 65 years. The study excluded patients with uncontrolled infections, other autoimmune diseases, pregnancy or lactation. Diagnoses were based on clinical symptoms, serum thyroxine and TRAb, thyroid ultrasound and orbital computed tomography. For the first round of RT-PCR on the TCR CDR3, the HTBI primer set was used together with the Qiagen OneStep RT-PCR kit. Most expanded thyroid clonotypes (frequency above 0.001) were also detected in blood, a finding suggesting that blood repertoires may reflect thyroid immune responses. A model built on a 13 V-J signature distinguished ophthalmopathy from stable hyperthyroidism, reaching roughly 88% sensitivity and around 81% specificity in cross-validation and 80%/75% in testing. In validation, the model predicted progression to ophthalmopathy with approximately 70% sensitivity and 72% to 75% specificity, a median of 6.5 months before onset. To identify distinguishing TCR V-J signatures, a discovery cohort of about 100 patients was used, comprising 40 to 45 with Graves' ophthalmopathy and 55 to 65 with stable Graves' hyperthyroidism. Whether ophthalmopathy could be predicted prospectively was tested in an independent validation cohort made up of some 20 hyperthyroidism patients plus 17 patients who later progressed to ophthalmopathy. The 100 discovery patients were divided at random into training and test sets in a 7:3 ratio. In addition, the study compared T-cell repertoires in thyroid tissue and in blood from roughly six Graves' hyperthyroidism patients. Following sampling, methimazole starting at 30 mg daily was given to hyperthyroidism patients, and high-dose intravenous methylprednisolone was given to ophthalmopathy patients. Libraries were constructed in a second round of multiplex PCR, after which size selection and purification were carried out. Sequencing of the libraries was done on an Illumina HiSeq2000 using paired-end 100 bp reads. SOAPnuke was used to process the raw data, removing reads that contained adapters or uncalled bases, had a mean Phred below 15, or lacked an exact match to the constant primer or identifier. COPE v1.2.5 was used to merge the high-quality paired reads, and each unique nucleotide sequence was defined as a clonotype. Clonotypes were aligned to IMGT TRBV, TRBD and TRBJ reference segments using MiTCR v1.1. Only V-J combinations with frequency above 0.0001, covering about 99% of repertoires, were analysed. The TCS score was defined as the ratio of F50 (clonal expansion) to E x V (chaos), calculated using BLOSUM62-based TCRdist between CDR3 peptides within each V-J. Welch's t-statistics and random forest reduced roughly 540 V-J features to fewer than 15, which were used in a naive Bayes classifier (R e1071). Sample size was not statistically predetermined, and blinding of investigators to group allocation was not performed. TCR Vbeta CDR3 sequencing of 140 or so peripheral blood samples (under 45 ophthalmopathy, about 74 hyperthyroidism and some 17 progressor patients) is reported in the paper.

Here the sequenced sample was peripheral blood mononuclear cells (PBMCs), taken at new diagnosis, from a patient treated with antithyroid drugs. This clonotype originated in a woman in her twenties or thirties with Graves disease. Donor details come from another sample of the same person, matched by shared clones.

The CDR3 here reads CASSLGATYGYTF. The base sequence is TGTGCCAGCAGCCTCGGAGCGACCTATGGCTACACCTTC. Here the chain combines TRBV3-1 and TRBJ1-2; the D gene lacks a confident call. The cysteine opens and the phenylalanine closes a CDR3 of 13 amino acids. CDR3 DNA only is kept here, 39 bases in frame from base 1. V was cut back by 4 bases and J by 4 bases, leaving a gap of 10 bases between them. As encoded in the germline V gene (reference sequence), CDR1 is LGHDT while CDR2 is YNNKEL.